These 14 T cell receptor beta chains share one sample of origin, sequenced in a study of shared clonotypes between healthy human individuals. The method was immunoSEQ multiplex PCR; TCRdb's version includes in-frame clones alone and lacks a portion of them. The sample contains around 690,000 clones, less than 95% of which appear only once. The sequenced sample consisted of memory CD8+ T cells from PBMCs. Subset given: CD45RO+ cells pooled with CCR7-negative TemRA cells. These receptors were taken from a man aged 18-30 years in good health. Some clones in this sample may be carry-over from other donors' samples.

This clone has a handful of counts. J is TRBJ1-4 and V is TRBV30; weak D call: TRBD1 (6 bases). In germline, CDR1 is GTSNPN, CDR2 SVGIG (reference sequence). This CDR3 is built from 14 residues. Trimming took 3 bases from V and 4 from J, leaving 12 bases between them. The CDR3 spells CAWRKGGFNEKLFF. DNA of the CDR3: TGTGCCTGGAGAAAAGGGGGTTTTAATGAAAAACTGTTTTTT.

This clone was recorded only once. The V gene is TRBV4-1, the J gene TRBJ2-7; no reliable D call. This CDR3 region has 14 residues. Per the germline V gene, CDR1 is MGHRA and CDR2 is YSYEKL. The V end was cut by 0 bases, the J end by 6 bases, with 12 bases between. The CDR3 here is CASSQDMGLPEQYF. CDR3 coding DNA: TGCGCCAGCAGCCAAGATATGGGCCTCCCCGAGCAGTACTTC.

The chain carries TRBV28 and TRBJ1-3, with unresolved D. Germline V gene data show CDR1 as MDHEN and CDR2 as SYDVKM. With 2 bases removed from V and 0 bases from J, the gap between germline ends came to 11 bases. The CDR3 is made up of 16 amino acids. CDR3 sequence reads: CASSLEASSSGNTIYF. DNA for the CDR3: TGTGCCAGCAGTTTAGAGGCCTCTAGCTCTGGAAACACCATATATTTT.

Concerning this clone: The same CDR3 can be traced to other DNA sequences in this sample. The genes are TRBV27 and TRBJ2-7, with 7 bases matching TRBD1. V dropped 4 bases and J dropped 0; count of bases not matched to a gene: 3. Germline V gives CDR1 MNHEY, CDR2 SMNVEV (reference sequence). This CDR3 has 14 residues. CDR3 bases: TGTGCCAGCAGTTGGACAGGAAGCTCCTACGAGCAGTACTTC. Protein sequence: CASSWTGSSYEQYF.

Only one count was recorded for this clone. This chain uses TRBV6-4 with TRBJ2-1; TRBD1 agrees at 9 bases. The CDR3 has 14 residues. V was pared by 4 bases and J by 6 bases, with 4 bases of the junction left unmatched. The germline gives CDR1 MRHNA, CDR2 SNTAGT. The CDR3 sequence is CASSGGQGSNEQFF. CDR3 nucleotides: TGTGCCAGCAGTGGCGGACAGGGGAGCAATGAGCAGTTCTTC.

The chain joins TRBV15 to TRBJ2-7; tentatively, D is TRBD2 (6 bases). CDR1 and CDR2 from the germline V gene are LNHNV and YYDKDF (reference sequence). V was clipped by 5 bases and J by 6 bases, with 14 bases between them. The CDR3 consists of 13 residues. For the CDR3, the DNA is TGTGCCACCAGCCCTGGAGGGGAAAGCGAGCAGTACTTC. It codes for CATSPGGESEQYF.

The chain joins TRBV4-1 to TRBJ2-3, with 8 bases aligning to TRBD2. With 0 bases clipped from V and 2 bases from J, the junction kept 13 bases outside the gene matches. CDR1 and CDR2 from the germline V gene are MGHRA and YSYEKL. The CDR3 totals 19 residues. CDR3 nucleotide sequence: TGCGCCAGCAGCCAAGAGGGACCCCCGGGGGGGTCCCCCACAGATACGCAGTATTTT. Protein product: CASSQEGPPGGSPTDTQYF.

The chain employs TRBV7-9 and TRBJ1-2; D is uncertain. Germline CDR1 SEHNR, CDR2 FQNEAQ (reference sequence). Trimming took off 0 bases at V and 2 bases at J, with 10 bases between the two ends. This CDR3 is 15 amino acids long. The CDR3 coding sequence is TGTGCCAGCAGCTTAGCGTTGATGGCGAACTATGGCTACACCTTC. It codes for CASSLALMANYGYTF.

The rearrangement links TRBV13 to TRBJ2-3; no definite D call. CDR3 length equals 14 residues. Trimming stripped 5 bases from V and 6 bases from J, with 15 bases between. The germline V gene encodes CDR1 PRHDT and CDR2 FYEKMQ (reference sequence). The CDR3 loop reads CASSPGPATDTQYF. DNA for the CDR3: TGTGCCAGCAGCCCAGGACCAGCCACGGATACGCAGTATTTT.

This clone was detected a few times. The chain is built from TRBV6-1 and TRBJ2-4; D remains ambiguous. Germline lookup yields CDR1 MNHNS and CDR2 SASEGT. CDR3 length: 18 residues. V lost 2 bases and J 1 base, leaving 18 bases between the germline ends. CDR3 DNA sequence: TGTGCCAGCAGTGAATTAATTATGGTGGCCCGGGCCAAAAACATTCAGTACTTC. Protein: CASSELIMVARAKNIQYF.

CDR3 in amino acids: CASSLYFGLEGTQYF. The CDR3 DNA follows: TGCGCCAGCAGCTTGTACTTCGGGCTAGAGGGTACGCAGTATTTT. The chain employs TRBV5-1 and TRBJ2-3; D possibly corresponds to TRBD2 (5 bases). Trimming stripped 1 base from V and 8 bases from J, with 17 bases between. The CDR3 is made up of 15 amino acids. CDR1 is SGHRS, CDR2 YFSETQ, per germline.

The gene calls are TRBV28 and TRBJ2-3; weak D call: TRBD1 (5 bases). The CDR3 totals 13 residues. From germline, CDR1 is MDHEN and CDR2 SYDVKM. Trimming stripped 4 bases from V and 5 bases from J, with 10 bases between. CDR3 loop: CASSYPGKDTQYF. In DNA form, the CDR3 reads TGTGCCAGCAGTTACCCAGGGAAAGATACGCAGTATTTT.

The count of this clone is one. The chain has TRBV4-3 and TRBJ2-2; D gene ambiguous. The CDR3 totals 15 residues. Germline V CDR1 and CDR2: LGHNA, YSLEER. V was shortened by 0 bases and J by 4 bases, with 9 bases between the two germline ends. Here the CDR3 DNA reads TGCGCCAGCAGCCAAGAAACCCGAAGCACCGGGGAGCTGTTTTTT. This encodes CASSQETRSTGELFF.

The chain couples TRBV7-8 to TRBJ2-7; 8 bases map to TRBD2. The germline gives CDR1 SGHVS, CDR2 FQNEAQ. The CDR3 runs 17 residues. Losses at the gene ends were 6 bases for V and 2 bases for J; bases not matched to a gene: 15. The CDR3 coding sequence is TGTGCCAGCAGTCCCCGGTCGGGGCTAGCGGGCACCTACGAGCAGTACTTC. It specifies CASSPRSGLAGTYEQYF.